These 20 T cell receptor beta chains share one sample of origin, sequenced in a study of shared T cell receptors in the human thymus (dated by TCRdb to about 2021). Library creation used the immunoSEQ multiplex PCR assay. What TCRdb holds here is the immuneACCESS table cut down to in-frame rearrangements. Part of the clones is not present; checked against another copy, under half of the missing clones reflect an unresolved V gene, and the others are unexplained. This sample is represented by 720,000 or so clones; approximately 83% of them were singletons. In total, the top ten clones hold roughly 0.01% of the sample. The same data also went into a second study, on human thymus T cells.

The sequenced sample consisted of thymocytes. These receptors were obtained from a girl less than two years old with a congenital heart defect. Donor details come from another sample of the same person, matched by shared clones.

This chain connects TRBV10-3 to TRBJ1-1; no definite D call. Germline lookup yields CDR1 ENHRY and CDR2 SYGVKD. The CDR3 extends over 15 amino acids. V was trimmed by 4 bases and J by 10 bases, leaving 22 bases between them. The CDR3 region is CAISGIPSLSGRAFF. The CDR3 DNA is TGTGCCATCAGTGGTATCCCGTCCCTTTCGGGTCGAGCTTTCTTT.

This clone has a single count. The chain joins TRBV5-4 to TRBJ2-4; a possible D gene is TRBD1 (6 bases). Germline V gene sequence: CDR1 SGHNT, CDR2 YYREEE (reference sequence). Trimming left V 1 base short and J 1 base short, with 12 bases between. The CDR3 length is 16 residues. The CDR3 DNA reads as TGTGCCAGCAGCTTGACAGGGAAGGAGGCCAAAAACATTCAGTACTTC. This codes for CASSLTGKEAKNIQYF. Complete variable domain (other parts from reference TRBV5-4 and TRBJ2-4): ETGVTQSPTHLIKTRGQQVTLRCSSQSGHNTVSWYQQALGQGPQFIFQYYREEENGRGNFPPRFSGLQFPNYSSELNVNALELDDSALYLCASSLTGKEAKNIQYFGAGTRLSVL.

CDR3 nucleotide sequence: TGCAGCGTTGATATGGCAGGGAAAGATGGCTACACCTTC. Amino acid sequence: CSVDMAGKDGYTF. The rearrangement joins TRBV29-1 to TRBJ1-2, with TRBD1 as a possible D gene (5 bases). The CDR3 runs 13 residues. Germline V gives CDR1 SQVTM, CDR2 ANQGSEA. Trimming took 3 bases from V and 6 from J, leaving 14 bases between them.

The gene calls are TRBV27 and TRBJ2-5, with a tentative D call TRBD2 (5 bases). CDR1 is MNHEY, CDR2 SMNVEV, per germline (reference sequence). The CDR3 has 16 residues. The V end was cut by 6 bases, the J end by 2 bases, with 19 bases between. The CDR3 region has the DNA TGTGCCAGCAGCCCGAAAGAACGGGGTCTACAAGAGACCCAGTACTTC. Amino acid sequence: CASSPKERGLQETQYF.

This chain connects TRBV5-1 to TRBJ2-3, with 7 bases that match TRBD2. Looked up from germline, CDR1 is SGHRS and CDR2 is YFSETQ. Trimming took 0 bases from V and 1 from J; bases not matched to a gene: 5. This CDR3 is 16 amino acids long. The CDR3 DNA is TGCGCCAGCAGCTTGGACCTAAGCGGGGGCACAGATACGCAGTATTTT. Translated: CASSLDLSGGTDTQYF. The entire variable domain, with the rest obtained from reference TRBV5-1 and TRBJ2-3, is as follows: KAGVTQTPRYLIKTRGQQVTLSCSPISGHRSVSWYQQTPGQGLQFLFEYFSETQRNKGNFPGRFSGRQFSNSRSEMNVSTLELGDSALYLCASSLDLSGGTDTQYFGPGTRLTVL.

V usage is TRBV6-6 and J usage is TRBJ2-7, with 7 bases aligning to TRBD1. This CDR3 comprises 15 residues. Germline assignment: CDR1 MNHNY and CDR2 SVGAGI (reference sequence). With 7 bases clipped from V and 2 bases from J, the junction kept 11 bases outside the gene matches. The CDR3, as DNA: TGTGCCAGCACTCCGAGACAGGGCCCTACCTACGAGCAGTACTTC. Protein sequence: CASTPRQGPTYEQYF.

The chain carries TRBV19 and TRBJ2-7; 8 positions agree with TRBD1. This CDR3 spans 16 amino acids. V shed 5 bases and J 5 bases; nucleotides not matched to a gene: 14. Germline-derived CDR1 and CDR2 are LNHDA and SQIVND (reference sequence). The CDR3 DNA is TGTGCCAGTAGTCTTTACCGGGACAGGTGTCTCCACGAGCAGTACTTC. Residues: CASSLYRDRCLHEQYF. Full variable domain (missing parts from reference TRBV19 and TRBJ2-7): DGGITQSPKYLFRKEGQNVTLSCEQNLNHDAMYWYRQDPGQGLRLIYYSQIVNDFQKGDIAEGYSVSREKKESFPLTVTSAQKNPTAFYLCASSLYRDRCLHEQYFGPGTRLTVT.

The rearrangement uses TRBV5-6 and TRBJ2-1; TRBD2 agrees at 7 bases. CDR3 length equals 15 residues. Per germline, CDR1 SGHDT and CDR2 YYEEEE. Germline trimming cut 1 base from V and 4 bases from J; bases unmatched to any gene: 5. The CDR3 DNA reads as TGTGCCAGCAGCTTGTACGGGGGGATGTACAATGAGCAGTTCTTC. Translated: CASSLYGGMYNEQFF. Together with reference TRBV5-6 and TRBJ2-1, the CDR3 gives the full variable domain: DAGVTQSPTHLIKTRGQQVTLRCSPKSGHDTVSWYQQALGQGPQFIFQYYEEEERQRGNFPDRFSGHQFPNYSSELNVNALLLGDSALYLCASSLYGGMYNEQFFGPGTRLTVL.

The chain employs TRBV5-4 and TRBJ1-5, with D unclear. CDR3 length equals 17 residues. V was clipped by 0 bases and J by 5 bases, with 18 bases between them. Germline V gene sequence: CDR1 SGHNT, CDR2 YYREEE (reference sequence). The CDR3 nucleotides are TGTGCCAGCAGCTTGGACCCCCTCAGTCACCCTCATCAGCCCCAGCATTTT. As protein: CASSLDPLSHPHQPQHF.

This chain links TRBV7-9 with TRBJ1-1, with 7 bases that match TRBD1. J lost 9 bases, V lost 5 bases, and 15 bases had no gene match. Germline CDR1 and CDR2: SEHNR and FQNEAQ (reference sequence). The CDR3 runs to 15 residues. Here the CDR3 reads CASSLPSRTGPKAFF. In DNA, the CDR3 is TGTGCCAGCAGCCTACCCTCCCGGACAGGACCTAAAGCTTTCTTT.

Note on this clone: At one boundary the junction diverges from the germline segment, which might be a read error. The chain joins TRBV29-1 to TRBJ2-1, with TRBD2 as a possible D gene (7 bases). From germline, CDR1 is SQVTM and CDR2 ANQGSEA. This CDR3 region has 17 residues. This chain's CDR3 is CRVGGLGGGPRGNEQFF. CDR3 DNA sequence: TGCAGGGTTGGGGGGCTAGGGGGGGGGCCGAGAGGCAATGAGCAGTTCTTC.

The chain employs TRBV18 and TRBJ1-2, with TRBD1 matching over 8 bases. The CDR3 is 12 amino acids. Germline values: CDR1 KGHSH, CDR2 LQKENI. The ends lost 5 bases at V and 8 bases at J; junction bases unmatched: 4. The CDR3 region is CASSDGQGGYTF. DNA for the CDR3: TGTGCCAGCTCAGACGGACAGGGAGGCTACACCTTC.

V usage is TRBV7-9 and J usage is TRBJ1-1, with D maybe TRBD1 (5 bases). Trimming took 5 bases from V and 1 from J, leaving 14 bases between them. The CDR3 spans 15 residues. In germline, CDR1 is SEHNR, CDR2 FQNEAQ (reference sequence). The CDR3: CASSLPDKRNTEAFF. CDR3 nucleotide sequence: TGTGCCAGCAGCCTCCCGGACAAAAGGAACACTGAAGCTTTCTTT.

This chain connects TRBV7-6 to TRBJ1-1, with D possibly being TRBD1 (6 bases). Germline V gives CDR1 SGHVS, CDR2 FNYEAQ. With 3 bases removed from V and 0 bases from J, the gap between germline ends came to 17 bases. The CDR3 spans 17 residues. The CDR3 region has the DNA TGTGCCAGCAGCTTCCCTACGGGACATACCATGAACACTGAAGCTTTCTTT. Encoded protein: CASSFPTGHTMNTEAFF.

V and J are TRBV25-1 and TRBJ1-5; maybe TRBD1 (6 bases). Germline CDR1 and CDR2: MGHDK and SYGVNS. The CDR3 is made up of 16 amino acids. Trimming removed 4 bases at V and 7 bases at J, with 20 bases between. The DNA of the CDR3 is TGTGCCAGCAGTGTGGCGGAACAGGGAGTAGGGCAGCCCCAGCATTTT. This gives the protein CASSVAEQGVGQPQHF.

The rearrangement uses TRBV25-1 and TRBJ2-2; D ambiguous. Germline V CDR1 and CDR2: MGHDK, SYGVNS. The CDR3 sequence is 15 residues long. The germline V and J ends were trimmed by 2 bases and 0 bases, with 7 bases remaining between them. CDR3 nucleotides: TGTGCCAGCAGTGAACAGACAACGAACACCGGGGAGCTGTTTTTT. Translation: CASSEQTTNTGELFF.

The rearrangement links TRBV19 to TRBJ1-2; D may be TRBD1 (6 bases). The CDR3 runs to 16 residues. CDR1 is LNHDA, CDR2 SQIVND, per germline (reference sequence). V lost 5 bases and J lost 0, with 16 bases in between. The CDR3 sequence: CASSFFDRLTNYGYTF. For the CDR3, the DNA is TGTGCCAGTAGTTTCTTCGACAGGCTGACTAACTATGGCTACACCTTC.

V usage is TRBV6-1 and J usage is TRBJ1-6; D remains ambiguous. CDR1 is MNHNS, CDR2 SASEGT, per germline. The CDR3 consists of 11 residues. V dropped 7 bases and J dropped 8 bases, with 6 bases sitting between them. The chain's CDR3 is CASTSDSPLHF. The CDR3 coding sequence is TGTGCCAGCACCTCAGATTCACCCCTCCACTTT.

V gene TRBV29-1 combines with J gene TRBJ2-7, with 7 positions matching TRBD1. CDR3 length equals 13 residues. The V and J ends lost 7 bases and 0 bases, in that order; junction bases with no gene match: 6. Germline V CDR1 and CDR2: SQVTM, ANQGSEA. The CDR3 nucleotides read TGCAGCGCCCAGGACAGGCCCTCCTACGAGCAGTACTTC. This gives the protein CSAQDRPSYEQYF.

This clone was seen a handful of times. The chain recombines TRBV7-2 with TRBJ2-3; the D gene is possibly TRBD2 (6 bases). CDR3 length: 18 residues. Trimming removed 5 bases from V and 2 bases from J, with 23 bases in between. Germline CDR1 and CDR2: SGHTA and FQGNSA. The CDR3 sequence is CASSPNRDSIEHTDTQYF. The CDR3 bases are TGTGCCAGCAGCCCGAACCGGGACTCAATAGAACACACAGATACGCAGTATTTT.